Listed below are T cell receptor beta chains from one sample, sequenced in a study of T cell responses to AZD1222 COVID-19 vaccine. Clones were sequenced by immunoSEQ multiplex PCR, and TCRdb holds only the in-frame ones, with some missing. The table has nearly 80,000 clones, 80% seen once. The sequencing used peripheral blood, collected on day 0 of AZD1222 vaccination. These receptors originate from an adult in good health. The CDR3 runs from the conserved cysteine through the conserved F or W. D genes are given only for firm matches. Size is omitted from some rows. Given values are once, few, many or a class for expanded clones.

clone_size	d_call	v_call	j_call	cdr3_aa	cdr3_nt
few	TRBD1	TRBV18	TRBJ2-2	CASSPVKGQTNTGELFF	TGTGCCAGCTCACCCGTAAAGGGACAGACGAACACCGGGGAGCTGTTTTTT
few	.	TRBV12-5	TRBJ1-1	CASGPGLNTEAFF	TGTGCTAGTGGTCCAGGATTGAACACTGAAGCTTTCTTT
few	.	TRBV2	TRBJ2-5	CASSDNYREETQYF	TGTGCCAGCAGTGACAACTATCGAGAGGAGACCCAGTACTTC
.	.	TRBV9	TRBJ2-5	CASSAPLGRGLEGETQYF	TGTGCCAGCAGCGCGCCCCTCGGGCGGGGCCTAGAGGGAGAGACCCAGTACTTC
.	.	TRBV5-8	TRBJ2-7	CASRAVYSYEQYF	TGTGCCAGCAGGGCAGTCTACTCCTACGAGCAGTACTTC
few	.	TRBV6-5	TRBJ1-1	CASSNFASNTEAFF	TGTGCCAGCAGTAACTTCGCCAGTAACACTGAAGCTTTCTTT
.	TRBD2	TRBV10-3	TRBJ2-2	CAISESSRGGLSGELFF	TGTGCCATCAGTGAGTCGAGCCGGGGGGGTCTTTCCGGGGAGCTGTTTTTT
many	.	TRBV5-4	TRBJ2-2	CASREYTGELFF	TGTGCCAGCAGGGAGTACACCGGGGAGCTGTTTTTT
.	.	TRBV18	TRBJ1-3	CASSPQGHGLSGNTIYF	TGTGCCAGCTCACCTCAAGGCCATGGATTGTCCGGCAACACCATATATTTT
.	TRBD1	TRBV5-1	TRBJ2-3	CASSTPQGAADTQYF	TGCGCCAGCAGTACGCCGCAGGGGGCAGCGGATACGCAGTATTTT
few	.	TRBV13	TRBJ2-3	CASSPLSTDTQYF	TGTGCCAGCAGCCCCCTATCCACAGATACGCAGTATTTT
.	TRBD2	TRBV4-1	TRBJ2-2	CASSQEGSGGRSGELFF	TGCGCCAGCAGCCAAGAGGGTAGCGGGGGTAGGTCCGGGGAGCTGTTTTTT
.	TRBD2	TRBV5-1	TRBJ2-2	CASSETSGYNTGELFF	TGCGCCAGCAGCGAAACTAGCGGGTATAACACCGGGGAGCTGTTTTTT
.	TRBD2	TRBV27	TRBJ2-7	CASSFTSGYEQYF	TGTGCCAGCAGTTTTACTAGCGGGTACGAGCAGTACTTC
.	TRBD1	TRBV2	TRBJ2-7	CASSYRGKGTSEQYF	TGTGCCAGCAGTTACAGGGGGAAGGGGACCAGCGAGCAGTACTTC
.	.	TRBV4-1	TRBJ2-5	CASSQDIGVQETQYF	TGCGCCAGCAGCCAAGACATTGGAGTTCAAGAGACCCAGTACTTC
.	TRBD1	TRBV2	TRBJ2-7	CASTTGGFYEQYF	TGTGCCAGCACGACAGGGGGATTCTACGAGCAGTACTTC
.	.	TRBV4-1	TRBJ2-3	CASSQGDRDTQYF	TGCGCCAGCAGCCAAGGCGACAGAGATACGCAGTATTTT
few	TRBD1	TRBV10-1	TRBJ1-6	CASSETGDRGSSPLHF	TGCGCCAGCAGTGAGACAGGGGACAGGGGATCTTCACCCCTCCACTTT
.	.	TRBV19	TRBJ1-6	CASSKGRGVDSPLHF	TGTGCCAGTAGTAAAGGACGAGGGGTTGATTCACCCCTCCACTTT
.	TRBD1	TRBV6-5	TRBJ2-7	CASRLTGGVAYEQYF	TGTGCCAGCAGGCTCACAGGGGGCGTAGCCTACGAGCAGTACTTC
many	.	TRBV15	TRBJ2-5	CATSRVGKKETQYF	TGTGCCACCAGCAGGGTGGGGAAAAAAGAGACCCAGTACTTC
.	.	TRBV6-1	TRBJ1-3	CASSDPPDSGNTIYF	TGTGCCAGCAGTGACCCCCCCGACTCTGGAAACACCATATATTTT
once	.	TRBV6-4	TRBJ2-1	CASNPRASSYNEQFF	TGTGCCAGCAACCCCAGGGCGAGCTCCTACAATGAGCAGTTCTTC
.	.	TRBV18	TRBJ2-3	CASSPPQGRTDTQYF	TGTGCCAGCTCACCACCGCAGGGAAGGACAGATACGCAGTATTTT
.	TRBD2	TRBV27	TRBJ2-3	CASSSSGTSGADTQYF	TGTGCCAGCAGTTCATCCGGGACTAGCGGGGCAGATACGCAGTATTTT
.	.	TRBV7-8	TRBJ1-1	CASSLGLGGGAFF	TGTGCCAGCAGCTTAGGCCTCGGGGGAGGGGCTTTCTTT
.	.	TRBV12-3/TRBV12-4	TRBJ2-1	CASSLRANNEQFF	TGTGCCAGCAGTTTAAGGGCCAACAATGAGCAGTTCTTC
.	.	TRBV2	TRBJ1-5	CASSPPGIRGQPQHF	TGTGCCAGCAGCCCACCGGGAATCCGAGGACAGCCCCAGCATTTT
.	TRBD1	TRBV12-5	TRBJ2-7	CASGSGQGQTYEQYF	TGTGCTAGTGGTTCTGGACAGGGACAGACCTACGAGCAGTACTTC
.	TRBD1	TRBV28	TRBJ2-2	CASRGGPGTGELFF	TGTGCCAGCAGAGGGGGCCCCGGCACCGGGGAGCTGTTTTTT
.	.	TRBV30	TRBJ2-3	CAWTPSPFTDTQYF	TGTGCCTGGACCCCCAGCCCCTTCACAGATACGCAGTATTTT
.	.	TRBV7-2	TRBJ1-2	CASTPQYGYTF	TGTGCCAGCACTCCACAGTATGGCTACACCTTC
once	TRBD1	TRBV5-6	TRBJ2-5	CASSLGQGGQETQYF	TGTGCCAGCAGCTTGGGACAGGGTGGCCAAGAGACCCAGTACTTC
.	.	TRBV6-5	TRBJ1-1	CASSPLGENTEAFF	TGTGCCAGCAGCCCATTGGGCGAGAACACTGAAGCTTTCTTT
.	.	TRBV15	TRBJ1-6	CATSREAENSPLHF	TGTGCCACCAGCAGAGAAGCAGAGAATTCACCCCTCCACTTT
.	.	TRBV18	TRBJ1-2	CASSPRQGGYTF	TGTGCCAGCTCACCACGGCAGGGTGGCTACACCTTC
.	TRBD1	TRBV5-4	TRBJ1-3	CASSLNRGQGNTIYF	TGTGCCAGCAGCTTAAACAGGGGGCAGGGAAACACCATATATTTT
.	.	TRBV18	TRBJ2-7	CASSQQSYEQYF	TGTGCCAGCTCACAACAGAGCTACGAGCAGTACTTC
.	.	TRBV10-2	TRBJ1-5	CASSPRDRGGNQPQHF	TGCGCCAGCAGTCCCCGCGATCGGGGGGGCAATCAGCCCCAGCATTTT
.	.	TRBV28	TRBJ1-5	CASSFGGQQPQHF	TGTGCCAGCAGTTTTGGGGGCCAACAGCCCCAGCATTTT
few	.	TRBV3-1/TRBV3-2	TRBJ1-2	CASSQVSSANYGYTF	TGTGCCAGCAGCCAAGTGAGCTCGGCTAACTATGGCTACACCTTC
.	.	TRBV13	TRBJ2-7	CASSFNKIYEQYF	TGTGCCAGCAGCTTCAACAAAATATACGAGCAGTACTTC
.	.	TRBV29-1	TRBJ1-2	CSVRTAWGGYTF	TGCAGCGTTCGGACGGCCTGGGGCGGCTACACCTTC
once	.	TRBV7-2	TRBJ2-3	CASSLLGSAADTQYF	TGTGCCAGCAGTCTGCTAGGGTCGGCAGCAGATACGCAGTATTTT
once	.	TRBV12-3/TRBV12-4	TRBJ2-1	CASSRSGNEQFF	TGTGCCAGCAGTCGGAGCGGCAATGAGCAGTTCTTC
few	.	TRBV18	TRBJ2-7	CASSPLQGYEQYF	TGTGCCAGCTCACCACTACAGGGATACGAGCAGTACTTC
.	.	TRBV30	TRBJ1-1	CAWSVLRTEAFF	TGTGCCTGGAGTGTACTCAGGACTGAAGCTTTCTTT
.	.	TRBV27	TRBJ1-6	CASRGYRAVDSPLHF	TGTGCCAGCCGGGGCTACAGGGCTGTTGATTCACCCCTCCACTTT
.	TRBD1	TRBV5-4	TRBJ2-7	CASSLGGTGGYEQYF	TGTGCCAGCAGCTTGGGTGGGACAGGGGGCTACGAGCAGTACTTC
.	.	TRBV29-1	TRBJ2-5	CSVNPPDSQETQYF	TGCAGCGTGAATCCCCCCGACAGCCAAGAGACCCAGTACTTC